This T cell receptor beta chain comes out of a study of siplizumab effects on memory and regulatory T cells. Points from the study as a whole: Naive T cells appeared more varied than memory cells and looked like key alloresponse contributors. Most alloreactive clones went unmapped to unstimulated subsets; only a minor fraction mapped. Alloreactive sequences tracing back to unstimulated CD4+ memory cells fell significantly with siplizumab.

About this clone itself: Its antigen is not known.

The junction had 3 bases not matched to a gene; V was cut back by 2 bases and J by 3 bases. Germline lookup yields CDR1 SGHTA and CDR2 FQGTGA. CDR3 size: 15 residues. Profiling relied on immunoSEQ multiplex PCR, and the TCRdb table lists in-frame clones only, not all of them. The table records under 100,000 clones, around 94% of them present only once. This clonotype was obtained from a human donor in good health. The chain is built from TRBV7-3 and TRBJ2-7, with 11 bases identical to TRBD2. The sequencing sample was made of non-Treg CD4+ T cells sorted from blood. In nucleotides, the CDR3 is TGTGCCAGCAGCTTAGGGACTAGCGGACTCTACGAGCAGTACTTC. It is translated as CASSLGTSGLYEQYF.